This record covers a single T cell receptor (beta chain). Germline values: CDR1 MDHEN, CDR2 SYDVKM. CDR3 length: 17 residues. V lost 1 base, J lost 6 bases, and 6 bases stayed unmatched. Peripheral blood genomic DNA, not sorted cells or RNA, was the template. The data originate from a study of T cell repertoires in aging, cancer and after chemotherapy. Background on the study: Glioblastoma patients receiving temozolomide-based therapy gave paired samples before and after chemotherapy.

Multiplex touch-down PCR with TRB-A/B primers amplified rearranged V-D-J TRB sequences. Via MiXCR, TCRdb re-called the multiplex PCR reads, giving one row per CDR3 protein. Seen here are over 2,000 distinct CDR3 sequences, roughly 26% observed once, and the top ten hold under 8%. J is TRBJ2-2 and V is TRBV28, with 12 positions matching TRBD1. Sequencing input: blood. The clonotype was recovered from a human donor with a solid tumor. DNA of the CDR3: TGTGCCAGCAGTTTATTACCGGGACAGGGGGCCTCCGGGGAGCTGTTTTTT. It codes for CASSLLPGQGASGELFF.